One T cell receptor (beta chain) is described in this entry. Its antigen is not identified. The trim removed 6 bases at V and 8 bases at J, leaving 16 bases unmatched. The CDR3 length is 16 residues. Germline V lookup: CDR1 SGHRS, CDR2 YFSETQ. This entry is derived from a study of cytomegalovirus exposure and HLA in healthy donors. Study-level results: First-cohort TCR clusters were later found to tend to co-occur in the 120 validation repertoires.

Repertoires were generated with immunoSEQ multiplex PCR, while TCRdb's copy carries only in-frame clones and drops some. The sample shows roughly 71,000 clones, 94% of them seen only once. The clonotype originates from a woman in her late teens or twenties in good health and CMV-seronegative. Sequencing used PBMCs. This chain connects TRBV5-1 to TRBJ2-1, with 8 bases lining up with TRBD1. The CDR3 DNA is TGCGCCAGCACACCCGTAGGGACAGGCGGAGGCCATGAGCAGTTCTTC. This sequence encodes CASTPVGTGGGHEQFF.